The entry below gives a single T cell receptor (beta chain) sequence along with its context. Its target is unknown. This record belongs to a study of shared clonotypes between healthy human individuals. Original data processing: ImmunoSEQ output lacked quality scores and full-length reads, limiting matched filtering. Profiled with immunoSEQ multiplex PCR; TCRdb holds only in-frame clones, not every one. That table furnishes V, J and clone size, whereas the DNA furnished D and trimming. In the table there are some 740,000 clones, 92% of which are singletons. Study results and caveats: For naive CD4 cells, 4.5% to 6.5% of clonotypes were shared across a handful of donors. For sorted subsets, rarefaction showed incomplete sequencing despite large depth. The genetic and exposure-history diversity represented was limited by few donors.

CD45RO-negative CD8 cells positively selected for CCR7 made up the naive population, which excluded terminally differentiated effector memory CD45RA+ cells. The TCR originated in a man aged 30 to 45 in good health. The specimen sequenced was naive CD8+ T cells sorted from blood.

The CDR3 DNA follows: TGTGCCAGTAGTCCCACCAGAGGGTACGAGCAGTACTTC. This codes for CASSPTRGYEQYF. The genes are TRBV19 and TRBJ2-7; maybe TRBD2 (5 bases). This CDR3 is built from 13 residues. Per germline, CDR1 LNHDA and CDR2 SQIVND (reference sequence). The V end was cut by 5 bases, the J end by 4 bases, with 12 bases between.